Below, one T cell receptor (beta chain) is given with its context. It lacks a known antigen. Base qualities are missing; no much larger clone stands one base away. The study was a case-control design nested within a healthcare worker cohort in London, UK, with weekly nasopharyngeal swab PCR tests and blood sampling. Between 23 and 31 March 2020, the week of the UK lockdown, healthcare workers were enrolled and then followed up weekly for as long as 16 weeks. This specimen comes from a study of early T cells in non-severe SARS-CoV-2 infection (dated by TCRdb to about 2021). Describing the broader study: Because TCR sequencing was done on bulk RNA from unsorted whole blood, the alpha and beta chains could not be paired. Study-wide conclusions, independent of this receptor: VDJdb matching was skewed toward anti-spike CD8 responses and likely underestimated virus-specific expansions by missing private and CD4 specificities.

V is shortened by 6 bases, J by 5 bases, and the region joining them spans 16 bases. CDR1 and CDR2, looked up from the germline V gene, are SNHLY and FYNNEI. From cysteine to phenylalanine, the CDR3 is 15 amino acids long. Only the CDR3 part of the read is kept: 45 bases, read in frame from the first base. The library was produced with 5' RACE. Instrument on record: NextSeq 500. Unique molecular identifiers were attached to individual cDNA molecules in the TCR library protocol so that sequencing error and PCR bias could be corrected. Sequencing covered both TCR alpha and beta chains, and within each sample the abundances of alpha and beta sequences were tightly co-correlated. In the original analysis: Decombinator V4 was used to annotate the V gene, J gene and CDR3 of the TCR sequences. Expanded TCRs were defined as changing significantly between any two time points under a Poisson model with p below 0.0001. Abundances of TCRs were expressed as counts per million after normalisation to the total number of TCRs sequenced in each sample. TRAV1-2 paired with TRAJ12, TRAJ20 or TRAJ33 defined MAIT TCRs, while TRAV10 paired with TRAJ18 defined iNKT TCRs. VDJdb, accessed 1 November 2021, was searched for CMV, EBV and SARS-CoV-2 annotated TCRs, with TCRs annotated for multiple antigens excluded. The public reads were reprocessed in TCRdb via fastp at Q25 and MiXCR, keeping in-frame beta chains. All rows with the same CDR3 protein become a single entry with the most common DNA and genes. These V and J calls originate from TCRdb's pipeline instead of the authors' own analysis. The sample has about 130,000 distinct CDR3 sequences on record, about 16% of them singletons. Roughly a fifth of the sample lies in the top ten.

The origin of this receptor is an adult who was a healthcare worker with PCR-confirmed SARS-CoV-2 infection or an uninfected control (not recorded which). Sequenced: whole blood. In this chain, TRBV2 is recombined with TRBJ1-4; a tentative D call is TRBD1 (5 bases match). The CDR3 protein: CASRREDIGNEKLFF. The sequenced DNA is TGTGCCAGCAGGAGGGAGGACATCGGCAATGAAAAACTGTTTTTT.